The 32 T cell receptor beta chains listed next were all sequenced from one sample in a study of cytomegalovirus exposure and HLA in healthy donors. Vbeta (60) and Jbeta (13) primers were used in the PCR. Data came from immunoSEQ multiplex PCR; TCRdb stores just in-frame clones and leaves some out. The sample has about 100,000 clones, roughly 87% seen once. The specimen sequenced was PBMCs. The receptors here all came from a man younger than 45 in good health and CMV-seropositive.

The DNA of the CDR3 is TGTGCCAGCTCTCCGGGGACAGTCCAAGAGACCCAGTACTTC. Translating it yields CASSPGTVQETQYF. The chain links TRBV18 to TRBJ2-5, with TRBD1 matching over 7 bases. This CDR3 contains 14 residues. V trimming: 6 bases; J trimming: 1 base; junction bases outside the gene matches: 5. CDR1 and CDR2 from the germline V gene are KGHSH and LQKENI.

The chain links TRBV13 to TRBJ1-1; no firm D call. The germline V gene has CDR1 PRHDT and CDR2 FYEKMQ (reference sequence). Trimming took 7 bases from V and 4 from J, leaving 16 bases between them. This CDR3 has 14 amino acids. For the CDR3, the DNA is TGTGCCAGCAATGTAGGTGCGTCGGGCACTGAAGCTTTCTTT. It translates to CASNVGASGTEAFF. Full variable domain (missing parts from reference TRBV13 and TRBJ1-1): AAGVIQSPRHLIKEKRETATLKCYPIPRHDTVYWYQQGPGQDPQFLISFYEKMQSDKGSIPDRFSAQQFSDYHSELNMSSLELGDSALYFCASNVGASGTEAFFGQGTRLTVV.

The chain carries TRBV18 and TRBJ1-5, with 9 bases lining up with TRBD1. J was trimmed by 0 bases and V by 3 bases; bases with no gene match: 6. Per the germline V gene, CDR1 is KGHSH and CDR2 is LQKENI. The CDR3 sequence is 17 residues long. The CDR3 nucleotides read TGTGCCAGCTCACCGGGACAGGGAATTAATAGCAATCAGCCCCAGCATTTT. Its translation: CASSPGQGINSNQPQHF.

In this sample, this clone turned up a few times. J is TRBJ2-2 and V is TRBV27, with a weak D call TRBD1 (5 bases). The CDR3 totals 16 residues. V dropped 6 bases and J dropped 6 bases, with 20 bases sitting between them. Germline CDR1 and CDR2: MNHEY and SMNVEV (reference sequence). CDR3 residues: CASSPSAGWWSGELFF. The CDR3 DNA reads TGTGCCAGCAGCCCCTCGGCAGGGTGGTGGTCCGGGGAGCTGTTTTTT.

In its sample, this clone was seen a few times. The V gene is TRBV19, the J gene TRBJ1-5; D is possibly TRBD1 (6 bases). The CDR3 is made up of 14 amino acids. CDR1 and CDR2 from the germline V gene are LNHDA and SQIVND (reference sequence). Trimming removed 6 bases at V and 4 bases at J, with 13 bases between. CDR3 nucleotide sequence: TGTGCCAGTAGGTACAGGGTCGGGAATCAGCCCCAGCATTTT. This translates into CASRYRVGNQPQHF.

V gene TRBV5-8 combines with J gene TRBJ1-1, with no clear D. V lost 5 bases and J 6 bases, leaving 14 bases between the germline ends. The CDR3 extends over 13 amino acids. Germline V gene lookup returns CDR1 SGHTS and CDR2 YDEGEE. The CDR3 here is CASRFLMGAEAFF. The CDR3 DNA follows: TGTGCCAGCAGATTCCTGATGGGAGCTGAAGCTTTCTTT.

This sequence joins TRBV7-6 and TRBJ1-5; tentative D call: TRBD1 (5 bases). The CDR3 is made up of 17 amino acids. The germline V gene encodes CDR1 SGHVS and CDR2 FNYEAQ. Trimming took 3 bases from V and 0 from J, leaving 15 bases between them. The CDR3 sequence is CASSFWGVAYSNQPQHF. The CDR3 DNA is TGTGCCAGCAGCTTCTGGGGCGTAGCTTATAGCAATCAGCCCCAGCATTTT. Combining the CDR3 with reference TRBV7-6 and TRBJ1-5 gives the whole variable domain GAGVSQSPRYKVTKRGQDVALRCDPISGHVSLYWYRQALGQGPEFLTYFNYEAQQDKSGLPNDRFSAERPEGSISTLTIQRTEQRDSAMYRCASSFWGVAYSNQPQHFGDGTRLSIL.

V and J are TRBV6-5 and TRBJ2-7; 7 bases agree with TRBD1. The CDR3 contains 14 residues. Germline V CDR1 and CDR2: MNHEY, SVGAGI. The ends lost 6 bases at V and 3 bases at J; junction bases unmatched: 8. CDR3 sequence reads: CASRRDRLYYEQYF. Here the CDR3 DNA reads TGTGCCAGCAGAAGGGACAGACTTTACTACGAGCAGTACTTC.

V and J are TRBV7-9 and TRBJ2-1, with 15 bases lining up with TRBD2. This CDR3 spans 18 amino acids. V shed 6 bases, J shed 0 bases, and the junction held 6 bases outside the gene matches. Germline V CDR1 and CDR2: SEHNR, FQNEAQ (reference sequence). The CDR3 DNA reads as TGTGCCAGCAGAGGGACTAGCGGGGGGCAGAGCTCCTACAATGAGCAGTTCTTC. It yields the protein CASRGTSGGQSSYNEQFF.

The chain recombines TRBV6-1 with TRBJ2-5; the D gene is possibly TRBD2 (7 bases). CDR3 size: 15 residues. V lost 2 bases, J lost 5 bases, and 15 bases lay in between. CDR1 and CDR2 (germline): MNHNS, SASEGT. The CDR3 spells CASSEYEGGGETQYF. As DNA, the CDR3 is TGTGCCAGCAGTGAATACGAGGGGGGGGGCGAGACCCAGTACTTC.

The chain links TRBV18 to TRBJ2-7, with TRBD1 as a possible D gene (6 bases). CDR3 length equals 16 residues. Between the trimmed V and J ends, which lost 5 bases and 2 bases, there was a span of 19 bases. CDR1 is KGHSH and CDR2 is LQKENI in the germline V gene. This chain's CDR3 is CASSNRVNRETYEQYF. As DNA, the CDR3 is TGTGCCAGCTCAAACAGGGTAAATCGAGAGACCTACGAGCAGTACTTC.

This chain links TRBV10-3 with TRBJ2-5; D remains ambiguous. V dropped 0 bases and J dropped 2 bases, with 7 bases sitting between them. CDR3 length: 14 amino acids. The germline CDR1 and CDR2 sequences are ENHRY and SYGVKD. In DNA form, the CDR3 reads TGTGCCATCAGTGAGTCTTCGGGTCAAGAGACCCAGTACTTC. Its translation is CAISESSGQETQYF.

The J gene is TRBJ2-3, the V gene TRBV4-2; D may be TRBD2 (5 bases). The germline gives CDR1 LGHNA, CDR2 YNFKEQ. This CDR3 has 16 amino acids. Trimming left V 0 bases short and J 2 bases short, with 12 bases between. DNA for the CDR3: TGTGCCAGCAGCCAAGAGGGGAACGGGGACACAGATACGCAGTATTTT. Its protein product is CASSQEGNGDTDTQYF.

The V call is TRBV7-6, the J call TRBJ1-2; TRBD1 is a possible D gene (6 bases). The CDR3 loop spans 17 amino acids. CDR1 SGHVS and CDR2 FNYEAQ come from the germline V gene. Deletions cut 5 bases from V and 4 bases from J, with 23 bases between. The CDR3 sequence: CASSHRTDSTNFYGYTF. The CDR3 DNA is TGTGCCAGCAGCCACCGAACGGACAGTACAAACTTCTATGGCTACACCTTC.

CDR3 region: CASSSGALGEKLFF. In DNA, the CDR3 is TGTGCCAGCAGTTCAGGGGCCTTGGGTGAAAAACTGTTTTTT. The rearrangement uses TRBV6-1 and TRBJ1-4, with D possibly matching TRBD1 (6 bases). The ends were cut back, 5 bases at V and 7 bases at J, with 14 bases in the middle. Germline CDR1 is MNHNS and CDR2 is SASEGT. The CDR3 sequence is 14 residues long.

V usage is TRBV19 and J usage is TRBJ1-5, with D possibly being TRBD1 (6 bases). Per germline, CDR1 LNHDA and CDR2 SQIVND (reference sequence). CDR3 length: 14 amino acids. V lost 7 bases to trimming and J lost 4 bases, with 14 bases between them. CDR3: CASTEGHINQPQHF. In DNA form, the CDR3 reads TGTGCCAGTACCGAGGGACACATTAATCAGCCCCAGCATTTT.

The rearrangement joins TRBV6-1 to TRBJ1-1, with D possibly TRBD1 on 5 matching bases. Trimming removed 7 bases at V and 6 bases at J, with 9 bases between. This CDR3 spans 11 amino acids. CDR1 is MNHNS, CDR2 SASEGT, per germline. CDR3 protein: CASNGHPEAFF. CDR3 sequence (DNA): TGTGCCAGCAACGGACACCCTGAAGCTTTCTTT.

This clone came up once. The J gene is TRBJ2-7, the V gene TRBV7-8, with TRBD1 identical over 10 bases. CDR1 and CDR2 (germline): SGHVS, FQNEAQ. The CDR3 consists of 16 residues. Trimming at V came to 6 bases and at J to 5 bases, leaving 13 bases not matched to a gene. Written as DNA, the CDR3 is TGTGCCAGCAGTTTCGCGATTCCCGGGACAGGGGACGAGCAGTACTTC. Translation: CASSFAIPGTGDEQYF.

V gene TRBV9 combines with J gene TRBJ2-5; maybe TRBD2 (6 bases). The germline CDR1 and CDR2 sequences are SGDLS and YYNGEE. This CDR3 is built from 16 residues. Trimming stripped 0 bases from V and 1 base from J, with 13 bases between. The CDR3 DNA sequence: TGTGCCAGCAGCGTAGAACCTAGCGTCACCCAAGAGACCCAGTACTTC. As protein: CASSVEPSVTQETQYF.

The rearrangement uses TRBV19 and TRBJ2-7, with a weak D call TRBD1 (5 bases). The V and J ends lost 3 bases and 1 base respectively, with 10 bases between them. The germline V gene encodes CDR1 LNHDA and CDR2 SQIVND (reference sequence). The CDR3 has 14 residues. This chain's CDR3 is CASSILPGSYEQYF. The CDR3 region has the DNA TGTGCCAGTAGTATCCTCCCAGGGTCCTACGAGCAGTACTTC.

The V call is TRBV30, the J call TRBJ2-2; TRBD1 might be the D (6 bases). CDR1 is GTSNPN, CDR2 SVGIG, per germline (reference sequence). The CDR3 has 14 amino acids. With 4 bases removed from V and 4 bases from J, the gap between germline ends came to 13 bases. As DNA, the CDR3 is TGTGCCTGGACTGGGACAACCTCCACCGGGGAGCTGTTTTTT. This sequence encodes CAWTGTTSTGELFF.

The chain carries TRBV7-2 and TRBJ2-7, with 11 nucleotides matching TRBD2. V gave up 4 bases and J gave up 7 bases; unmatched junction bases: 9. This CDR3 comprises 15 residues. CDR1 is SGHTA and CDR2 is FQGNSA in the germline V gene. The CDR3 region has the DNA TGTGCCAGCAGCTCCCCGGGACTAGCGGTAGGAGAGCAGTACTTC. The encoded protein is CASSSPGLAVGEQYF.

The chain joins TRBV5-1 to TRBJ1-1; TRBD1 aligns across 8 bases. The CDR3 has 15 residues. Germline V gives CDR1 SGHRS, CDR2 YFSETQ. Trimming at V came to 3 bases and at J to 1 base, leaving 5 bases not matched to a gene. The CDR3 loop is CASSWGQEGNTEAFF. CDR3 nucleotide sequence: TGCGCCAGCAGCTGGGGACAGGAAGGGAACACTGAAGCTTTCTTT.

V and J are TRBV5-4 and TRBJ2-7; 12 positions agree with TRBD1. The junction had 12 bases not matched to a gene; V was cut back by 10 bases and J by 7 bases. Germline V gene sequence: CDR1 SGHNT, CDR2 YYREEE (reference sequence). The CDR3 totals 14 residues. The CDR3 DNA is TGTGCCGTCTGGGACAGGGGGCGCCCTTTGGAGCAGTACTTC. Residues: CAVWDRGRPLEQYF.

The chain employs TRBV2 and TRBJ2-3; no definite D call. Trimming pared 4 bases from V and 5 bases from J, leaving 10 bases between. CDR1 is SNHLY, CDR2 FYNNEI, per germline. The CDR3 runs 13 residues. In DNA, the CDR3 is TGTGCCAGCAGTGGGTCACAGTTAGATACGCAGTATTTT. It yields the protein CASSGSQLDTQYF. Complete variable domain (other parts from reference TRBV2 and TRBJ2-3): EPEVTQTPSHQVTQMGQEVILRCVPISNHLYFYWYRQILGQKVEFLVSFYNNEISEKSEIFDDQFSVERPDGSNFTLKIRSTKLEDSAMYFCASSGSQLDTQYFGPGTRLTVL.

This clone is classed as medium-sized (0.01 to 0.1%). The chain employs TRBV6-1 and TRBJ1-4, with TRBD1 identical over 10 bases. The length of the CDR3 is 15 residues. From germline, CDR1 is MNHNS and CDR2 SASEGT. V gave up 0 bases and J gave up 7 bases; unmatched junction bases: 2. DNA of the CDR3: TGTGCCAGCAGTGAAGCCGGGACAGGGGCTGAAAAACTGTTTTTT. Translating it yields CASSEAGTGAEKLFF.

The rearrangement joins TRBV6-1 to TRBJ2-3; TRBD1 agrees at 7 bases. With V trimmed by 10 bases and J by 2 bases, 6 bases remained unmatched. Germline V gene sequence: CDR1 MNHNS, CDR2 SASEGT. The CDR3 loop spans 13 amino acids. CDR3 nucleotide sequence: TGTGCCACTCGGGACAGACTCACAGATACGCAGTATTTT. Protein sequence: CATRDRLTDTQYF.

This clone has only one observation. The chain recombines TRBV27 with TRBJ2-1, with 7 bases lining up with TRBD1. V was pared by 2 bases and J by 9 bases, with 4 bases of the junction left unmatched. The CDR3 loop spans 13 amino acids. Looked up from germline, CDR1 is MNHEY and CDR2 is SMNVEV (reference sequence). CDR3 protein: CASSLIGGGEQFF. In DNA, the CDR3 is TGTGCCAGCAGTTTAATAGGGGGCGGTGAGCAGTTCTTC.

This clone was seen more than once but under ten times. The chain links TRBV7-2 to TRBJ2-2; D might be TRBD1 (5 bases). This CDR3 spans 13 amino acids. The germline gives CDR1 SGHTA, CDR2 FQGNSA. V dropped 5 bases and J dropped 7 bases, with 11 bases sitting between them. CDR3 in amino acids: CASSRQRLGELFF. Here the CDR3 DNA reads TGTGCCAGCAGCCGACAGCGACTCGGGGAGCTGTTTTTT.

This chain links TRBV5-4 with TRBJ2-3; no definite D call. V lost 2 bases and J 4 bases, leaving 5 bases between the germline ends. Germline V gene data show CDR1 as SGHNT and CDR2 as YYREEE (reference sequence). The CDR3 spans 12 residues. The CDR3 sequence is CASSFTADTQYF. The CDR3 nucleotides read TGTGCCAGCAGCTTTACAGCAGATACGCAGTATTTT.

A word on this clone: Additional DNA sequences in this sample encode the identical CDR3. This chain connects TRBV11-2 to TRBJ1-1, with no clear D. Germline V gene data show CDR1 as SGHAT and CDR2 as FQNNGV. V lost 3 bases and J 5 bases, leaving 13 bases between the germline ends. The CDR3 is 14 amino acids. The DNA for the CDR3 is TGTGCCAGCAGCTTGAGCACCGGAGGAACTGAAGCTTTCTTT. Protein product: CASSLSTGGTEAFF.

A note on this clone: Mismatch with germline at one junction end may stem from a read error. J is TRBJ1-2 and V is TRBV7-9, with D possibly being TRBD1 (6 bases). Germline CDR1 reads SEHNR; CDR2 reads FQNEAQ (reference sequence). This CDR3 is 12 amino acids long. The CDR3, as DNA: TGTTCCAGCAGCCCCCAGGGGTGGGGCTACACCTTC. Its translation: CSSSPQGWGYTF. The variable domain in full, completed from reference TRBV7-9 and TRBJ1-2, reads DTGVSQNPRHKITKRGQNVTFRCDPISEHNRLYWYRQTLGQGPEFLTYFQNEAQLEKSRLLSDRFSAERPKGSFSTLEIQRTEQGDSAMYLCSSSPQGWGYTFGSGTRLTVV.